This T cell receptor beta chain was identified during a study of OX40 agonist ivuxolimab in advanced cancers. At the level of the study: Patients were under 90% male with ages roughly 20 to 85, mean roughly 55.

Patients were excluded for autoimmune disease history or systemic immunosuppression. Worth noting for this clone: Its cognate antigen is unknown.

Germline V CDR1 and CDR2: ENHRY, SYGVKD. The V and J ends lost 3 bases and 3 bases respectively, with 12 bases between them. The CDR3 is made up of 14 amino acids. TCRdb's copy holds only in-frame clones and misses some; the assay was immunoSEQ multiplex PCR. The repertoire holds 65,000 to 80,000 clones, approximately 89% seen once, with under 0.4% in the top ten. Study-wide results and caveats: Partly responding patients at 0.1-3.0 mg/kg showed some of the smallest clonal expansion. Blood T cells, both CD4+ and CD8+, expanded clonally by week 6 at 0.1 to 3.0 mg/kg.

The sequence was collected from an adult with an advanced solid tumor such as melanoma, head and neck, liver or kidney cancer. Sequenced material: CD4+ or CD8+ T cells sorted from blood, taken in a trial of the OX40 agonist ivuxolimab. J is TRBJ2-7 and V is TRBV10-3; perhaps TRBD1 as D (6 bases). The CDR3 loop reads CAISDGQGIYEQYF. The CDR3, as DNA: TGTGCCATCAGTGATGGTCAGGGGATCTACGAGCAGTACTTC.